This TCR beta chain originates from a study of blood T cell repertoires in COVID-19. As processed by the authors: Estimates of nucleated cell counts were drawn from the amplification of reference gene primers. TCRdb's table, derived via immunoSEQ multiplex PCR, lists solely in-frame clones and lacks some. V, J and clone size derive from that table, while D and trimming were established from the DNA sequence. The sample yields a few hundred thousand clones, approximately 90% seen once. The germline gives CDR1 KGHSH, CDR2 LQKENI. The CDR3 has 15 amino acids. Trimming cost V 4 bases and J 3 bases, with 12 bases left between them.

This clonotype was obtained from a young woman who had recovered from COVID-19. This chain links TRBV18 with TRBJ2-2, with a tentative D call TRBD1 (6 bases). The specimen was PBMCs or T cells enriched from blood (not recorded which). In nucleotides, the CDR3 is TGTGCCAGCTCACGGTCGGACAGAGACACCGGGGAGCTGTTTTTT. As protein: CASSRSDRDTGELFF.